The 15 T cell receptor beta chains presented below share a single source sample, sequenced in a study of T-cell reconstitution after alpha-beta-depleted transplantation in children. Researchers prepared the TCRbeta library using unique molecular identifiers, the study reports. TCRdb redid the calling of the PCR reads with MiXCR, one entry per CDR3 protein. The table records just over 950,000 distinct CDR3 sequences, about 26% of them present only once. Material: PBMCs, mostly from graft donor cells, obtained 360 days after TCRalphabeta/CD19-depleted stem cell transplant. The origin of the receptors is a boy less than two years old who had a stem cell transplant for SCID, so the T cells may come from the graft donor.

V is TRBV6-1 and J is TRBJ1-1, with D perhaps matching TRBD1 (6 bases). The length of the CDR3 is 15 residues. V lost 2 bases, J lost 3 bases, and 13 bases lay in between. Germline V gives CDR1 MNHNS, CDR2 SASEGT. The CDR3 reads CASSEIGTPHTEAFF. CDR3 nucleotide sequence: TGTGCCAGCAGTGAAATAGGGACACCTCACACTGAAGCTTTCTTT.

This clonotype was observed many times. The chain is built from TRBV12-3 or TRBV12-4 and TRBJ1-1; D is possibly TRBD1 (6 bases). The CDR3 loop spans 14 amino acids. With 3 bases removed from V and 2 bases from J, the gap between germline ends came to 10 bases. The CDR3 bases are TGTGCCAGCAGTTTCGGGGGGCTCAACACTGAAGCTTTCTTT. This codes for CASSFGGLNTEAFF.

This clonotype has more than one count but fewer than ten. V usage is TRBV6-5 and J usage is TRBJ2-5; D could derive from TRBD1 or TRBD2 (5 bases each). CDR3 size: 14 residues. CDR1 and CDR2 from the germline V gene are MNHEY and SVGAGI. V lost 0 bases, J lost 5 bases, and 10 bases lay in between. The CDR3: CASSYSDEGETQYF. The CDR3 nucleotides read TGTGCCAGCAGTTACTCGGACGAGGGGGAGACCCAGTACTTC.

This sequence joins TRBV5-5 and TRBJ2-5; a weak D match, TRBD2 (5 bases). CDR1 is SGHKS and CDR2 is YYEKEE in the germline V gene (reference sequence). The V end lost 4 bases, the J end lost 13 bases, and 17 bases lay between the germline ends. The CDR3 totals 12 residues. The CDR3 is CASSRTGTEGYF. Here the CDR3 DNA reads TGTGCCAGCAGCCGGACGGGCACAGAGGGGTACTTC.

This clonotype was seen many times. The chain recombines TRBV24-1 with TRBJ1-5; D not certain. Trimming cost V 2 bases and J 2 bases, with 6 bases left between them. Germline V gene data show CDR1 as KGHDR and CDR2 as SFDVKD. This CDR3 comprises 14 residues. CDR3: CATSDSLGNQPQHF. In nucleotides, the CDR3 is TGTGCCACCAGTGATTCCTTGGGCAATCAGCCCCAGCATTTT.

This clonotype was counted many times. This chain joins TRBV3-1 and TRBJ2-5, with D perhaps TRBD1 or TRBD2 (5 bases each). Looked up from germline, CDR1 is LGHDT and CDR2 is YNNKEL (reference sequence). This CDR3 is 15 amino acids long. V shed 0 bases and J shed 7 bases, with 15 bases lying between them. CDR3 in amino acids: CASSQDMSGPGTQYF. The CDR3 DNA is TGTGCCAGCAGCCAAGATATGTCGGGGCCGGGGACCCAGTACTTC.

Comment on this clonotype: One junction end disagrees with the germline gene, perhaps due to a read error. The V gene is TRBV2, the J gene TRBJ2-7; D gene unclear. The germline V gene has CDR1 SNHLY and CDR2 FYNNEI. The CDR3 runs to 15 residues. CDR3 loop: CASSEGPSSTYEQYF. The CDR3 nucleotides read TGTGCCAGCAGCGAAGGGCCAAGTTCGACCTACGAGCAGTACTTC.

This clonotype was counted ten times or more. This sequence joins TRBV5-1 and TRBJ2-7; 13 nucleotides match TRBD2. Germline V CDR1 and CDR2: SGHRS, YFSETQ. The V segment lost 4 bases and the J segment 2 bases; nucleotides outside the gene matches: 6. The CDR3 sequence is 16 residues long. CDR3 sequence reads: CASSPRTSGGPYEQYF. CDR3 sequence (DNA): TGCGCCAGCAGCCCCCGGACTAGCGGGGGACCCTACGAGCAGTACTTC.

The genes are TRBV4-3 and TRBJ2-3, with D maybe TRBD1 (6 bases). The V gene lost 3 bases and the J gene lost 2 bases, with 12 bases spanning the gap. Germline V CDR1 and CDR2: LGHNA, YSLEER. This CDR3 spans 15 amino acids. Here the CDR3 reads CASSHLNRDTDTQYF. In DNA, the CDR3 is TGCGCCAGCAGCCACTTAAACAGGGACACAGATACGCAGTATTTT.

The rearrangement joins TRBV3-1 to TRBJ2-7; tentatively, D is TRBD1 or TRBD2 (6 bases each). V lost 1 base to trimming and J lost 0 bases, with 13 bases between them. The CDR3 sequence is 16 residues long. CDR1 and CDR2 (germline): LGHDT, YNNKEL (reference sequence). The CDR3 sequence is CASSQGLGGRSYEQYF. Written as DNA, the CDR3 is TGTGCCAGCAGCCAAGGGTTAGGGGGGCGCTCCTACGAGCAGTACTTC.

This chain uses TRBV6-1 with TRBJ1-2, with 7 bases matching TRBD1. Trimming took 6 bases from V and 2 from J; bases not matched to a gene: 6. The germline V gene has CDR1 MNHNS and CDR2 SASEGT. There are 14 residues in the CDR3. The CDR3 region is CASSLTTGNYGYTF. The CDR3 DNA reads TGTGCCAGCAGCCTTACGACAGGGAACTATGGCTACACCTTC.

The chain joins TRBV20-1 to TRBJ2-7, with 8 positions matching TRBD1. The trim removed 4 bases at V and 0 bases at J, leaving 5 bases unmatched. The CDR3 extends over 14 amino acids. The germline V gene encodes CDR1 DFQATT and CDR2 SNEGSKA (reference sequence). The CDR3 sequence: CSATPGQGSYEQYF. The CDR3 nucleotides are TGCAGTGCTACTCCTGGACAGGGCTCCTACGAGCAGTACTTC.

The chain uses TRBV15 and TRBJ2-7, with D hard to call. The germline V and J ends were trimmed by 0 bases and 0 bases, with 18 bases remaining between them. The germline gives CDR1 LNHNV, CDR2 YYDKDF (reference sequence). The length of the CDR3 is 18 residues. CDR3 coding DNA: TGTGCCACCAGCAGAGATCTGCCCCAGGTCTATAGCTCCTACGAGCAGTACTTC. The encoded protein is CATSRDLPQVYSSYEQYF. The whole variable domain, filled in from reference TRBV15 and TRBJ2-7, reads DAMVIQNPRYQVTQFGKPVTLSCSQTLNHNVMYWYQQKSSQAPKLLFHYYDKDFNNEADTPDNFQSRRPNTSFCFLDIRSPGLGDTAMYLCATSRDLPQVYSSYEQYFGPGTRLTVT.

This clonotype was observed a handful of times. The chain joins TRBV28 to TRBJ2-2; 8 nucleotides agree with TRBD1. J gave up 5 bases and V 2 bases, and 7 bases lay outside the gene matches. CDR1 is MDHEN, CDR2 SYDVKM, per germline. The CDR3 has 16 amino acids. CDR3 in amino acids: CASSLADREWTGELFF. In DNA, the CDR3 is TGTGCCAGCAGTTTAGCGGACAGGGAGTGGACCGGGGAGCTGTTTTTT. The full variable domain, in which reference TRBV28 and TRBJ2-2 provide the parts outside the CDR3, is DVKVTQSSRYLVKRTGEKVFLECVQDMDHENMFWYRQDPGLGLRLIYFSYDVKMKEKGDIPEGYSVSREKKERFSLILESASTNQTSMYLCASSLADREWTGELFFGEGSRLTVL.

Only a few counts were recorded for this clonotype. The V gene is TRBV15, the J gene TRBJ1-5, with 10 positions matching TRBD1. The V gene's germline CDR1 is LNHNV and CDR2 YYDKDF (reference sequence). V shed 3 bases, J shed 3 bases, and the junction held 2 bases outside the gene matches. The CDR3 extends over 15 amino acids. This CDR3 reads CATSSGQGDNQPQHF. The CDR3 nucleotides are TGTGCCACCAGCAGCGGACAGGGGGACAATCAGCCCCAGCATTTT.